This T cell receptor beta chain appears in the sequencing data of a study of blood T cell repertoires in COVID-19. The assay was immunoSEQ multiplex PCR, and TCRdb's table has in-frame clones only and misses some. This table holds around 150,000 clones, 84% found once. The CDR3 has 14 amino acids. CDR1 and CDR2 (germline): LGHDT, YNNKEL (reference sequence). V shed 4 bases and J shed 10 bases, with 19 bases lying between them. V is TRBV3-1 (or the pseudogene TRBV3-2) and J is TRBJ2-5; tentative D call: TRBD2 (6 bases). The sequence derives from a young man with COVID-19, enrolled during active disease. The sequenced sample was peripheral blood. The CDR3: CASSPLVEGVNQYF. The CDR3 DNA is TGTGCCAGCAGCCCCCTGGTGGAGGGCGTAAACCAGTACTTC.